This T cell receptor beta chain was recorded in a study of blood T cell repertoires in COVID-19. About the study: COVID-19 samples from acute and convalescent phases originated in the United States, Italy and Spain.

The CDR3 has 13 amino acids. The V and J ends lost 10 bases and 1 base, in that order; junction bases with no gene match: 4. Using immunoSEQ multiplex PCR, the repertoire was profiled, and TCRdb retains in-frame clones only, with some absent. The repertoire holds 250,000 or so clones, with roughly nine tenths as singletons. The chain combines TRBV12-3 or TRBV12-4 with TRBJ2-4, with 7 bases that match TRBD2. The sample consisted of peripheral blood. This TCR came from a woman between 35 and 50 years old who had recovered from COVID-19. The CDR3 nucleotides read TGTGCCACCATGCGGGGGGCCAAAAACATTCAGTACTTC. Translated: CATMRGAKNIQYF.